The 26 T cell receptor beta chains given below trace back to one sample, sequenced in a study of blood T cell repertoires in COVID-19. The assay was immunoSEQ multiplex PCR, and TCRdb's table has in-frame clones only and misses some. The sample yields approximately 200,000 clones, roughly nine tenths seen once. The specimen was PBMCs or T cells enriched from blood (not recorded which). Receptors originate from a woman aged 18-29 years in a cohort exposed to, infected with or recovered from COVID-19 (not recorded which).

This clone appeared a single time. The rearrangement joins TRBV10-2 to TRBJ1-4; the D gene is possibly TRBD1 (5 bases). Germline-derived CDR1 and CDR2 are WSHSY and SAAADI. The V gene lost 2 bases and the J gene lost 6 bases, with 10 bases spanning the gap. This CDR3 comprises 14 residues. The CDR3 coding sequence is TGCGCCAGCAGTGAGGACCCGGGGGATGAAAAACTGTTTTTT. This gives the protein CASSEDPGDEKLFF.

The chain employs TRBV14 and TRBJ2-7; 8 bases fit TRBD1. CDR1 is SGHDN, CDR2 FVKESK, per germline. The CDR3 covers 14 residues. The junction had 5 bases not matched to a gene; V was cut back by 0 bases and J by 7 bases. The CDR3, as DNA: TGTGCCAGCAGCCAAGACGTCAGGGGGCAAGAGCAGTACTTC. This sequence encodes CASSQDVRGQEQYF.

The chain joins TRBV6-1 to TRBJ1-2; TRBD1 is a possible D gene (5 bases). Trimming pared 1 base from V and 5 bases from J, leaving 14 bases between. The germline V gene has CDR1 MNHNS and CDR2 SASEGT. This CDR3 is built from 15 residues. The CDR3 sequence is CASSEEGDPGYGYTF. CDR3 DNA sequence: TGTGCCAGCAGTGAAGAAGGGGATCCAGGGTATGGCTACACCTTC.

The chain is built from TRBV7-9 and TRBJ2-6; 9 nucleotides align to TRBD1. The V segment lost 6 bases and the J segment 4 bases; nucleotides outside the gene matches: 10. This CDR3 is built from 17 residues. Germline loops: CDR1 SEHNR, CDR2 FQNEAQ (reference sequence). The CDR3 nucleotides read TGTGCCAGCAGGCAGGGACAGGGCCTCCTCGGGGCCAACGTCCTGACTTTC. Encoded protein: CASRQGQGLLGANVLTF. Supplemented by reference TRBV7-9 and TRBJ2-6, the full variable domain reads DTGVSQNPRHKITKRGQNVTFRCDPISEHNRLYWYRQTLGQGPEFLTYFQNEAQLEKSRLLSDRFSAERPKGSFSTLEIQRTEQGDSAMYLCASRQGQGLLGANVLTFGAGSRLTVL.

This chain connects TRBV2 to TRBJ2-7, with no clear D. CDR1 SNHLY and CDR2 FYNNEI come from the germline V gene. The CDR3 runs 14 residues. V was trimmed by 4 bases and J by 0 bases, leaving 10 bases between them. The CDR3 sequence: CASSVSGRSYEQYF. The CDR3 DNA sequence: TGTGCCAGCAGTGTTTCAGGCCGCTCCTACGAGCAGTACTTC.

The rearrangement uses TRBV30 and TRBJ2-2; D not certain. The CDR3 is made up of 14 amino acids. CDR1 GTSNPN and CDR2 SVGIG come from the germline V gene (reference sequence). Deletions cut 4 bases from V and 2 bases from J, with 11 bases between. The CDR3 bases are TGTGCCTGGAAACTCACTCGAAACACCGGGGAGCTGTTTTTT. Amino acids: CAWKLTRNTGELFF.

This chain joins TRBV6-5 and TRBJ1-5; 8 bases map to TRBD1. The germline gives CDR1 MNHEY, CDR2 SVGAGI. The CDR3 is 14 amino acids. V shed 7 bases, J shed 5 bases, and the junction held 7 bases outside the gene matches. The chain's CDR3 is CASNPDRVDQPQHF. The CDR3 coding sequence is TGTGCCAGCAACCCGGACAGGGTTGATCAGCCCCAGCATTTT.

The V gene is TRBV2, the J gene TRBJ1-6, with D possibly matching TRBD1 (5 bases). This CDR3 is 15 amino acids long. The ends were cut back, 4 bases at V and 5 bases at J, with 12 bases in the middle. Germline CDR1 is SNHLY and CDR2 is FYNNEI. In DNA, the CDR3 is TGTGCCAGCAGTGTGCGACAGCTGAATAATTCACCCCTCCACTTT. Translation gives CASSVRQLNNSPLHF.

CDR3 in amino acids: CASSWVRDYYSGANVLTF. The CDR3 DNA sequence: TGCGCCAGCAGCTGGGTCAGGGACTATTACTCTGGGGCCAACGTCCTGACTTTC. This chain joins TRBV5-1 and TRBJ2-6; 7 bases agree with TRBD2. V lost 3 bases and J lost 0; bases outside the gene matches: 9. The V gene's germline CDR1 is SGHRS and CDR2 YFSETQ. CDR3 length: 18 amino acids.

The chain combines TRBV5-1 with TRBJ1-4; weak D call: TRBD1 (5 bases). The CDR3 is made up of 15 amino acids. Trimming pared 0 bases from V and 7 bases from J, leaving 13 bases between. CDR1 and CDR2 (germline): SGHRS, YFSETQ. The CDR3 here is CASSLDPGTGEKLFF. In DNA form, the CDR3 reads TGCGCCAGCAGCTTGGATCCCGGGACTGGTGAAAAACTGTTTTTT. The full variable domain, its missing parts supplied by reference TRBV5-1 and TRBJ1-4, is KAGVTQTPRYLIKTRGQQVTLSCSPISGHRSVSWYQQTPGQGLQFLFEYFSETQRNKGNFPGRFSGRQFSNSRSEMNVSTLELGDSALYLCASSLDPGTGEKLFFGSGTQLSVL.

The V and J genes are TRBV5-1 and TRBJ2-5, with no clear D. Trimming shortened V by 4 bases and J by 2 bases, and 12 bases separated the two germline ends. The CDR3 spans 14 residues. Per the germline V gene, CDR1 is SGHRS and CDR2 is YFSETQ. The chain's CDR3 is CASSPITRQETQYF. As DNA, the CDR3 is TGCGCCAGCAGCCCGATCACGCGGCAAGAGACCCAGTACTTC.

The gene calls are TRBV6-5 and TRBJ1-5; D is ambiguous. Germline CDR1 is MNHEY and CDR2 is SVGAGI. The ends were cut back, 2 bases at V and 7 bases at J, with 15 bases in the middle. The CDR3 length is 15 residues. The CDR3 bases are TGTGCCAGCAGTTACGGTCGGGGTTCCTGGCAGCCCCAGCATTTT. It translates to CASSYGRGSWQPQHF.

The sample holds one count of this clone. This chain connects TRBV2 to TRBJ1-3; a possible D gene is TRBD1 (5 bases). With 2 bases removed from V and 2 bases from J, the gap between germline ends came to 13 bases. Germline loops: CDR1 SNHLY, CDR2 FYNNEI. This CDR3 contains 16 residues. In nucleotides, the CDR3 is TGTGCCAGCAGTGAAAAGGGTGCCAGGGCTGGAAACACCATATATTTT. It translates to CASSEKGARAGNTIYF.

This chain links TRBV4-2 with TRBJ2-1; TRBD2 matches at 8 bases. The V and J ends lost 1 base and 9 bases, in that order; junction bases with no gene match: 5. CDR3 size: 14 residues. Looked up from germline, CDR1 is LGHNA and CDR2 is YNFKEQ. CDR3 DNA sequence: TGTGCCAGCAGCCAAGCGGGGGGGCAGGGTGAGCAGTTCTTC. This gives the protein CASSQAGGQGEQFF.

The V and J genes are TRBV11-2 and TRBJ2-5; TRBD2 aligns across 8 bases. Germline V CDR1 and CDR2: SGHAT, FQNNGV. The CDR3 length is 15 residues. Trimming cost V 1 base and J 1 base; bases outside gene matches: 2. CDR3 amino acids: CASSLGAGGQETQYF. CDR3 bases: TGTGCCAGCAGCTTAGGCGCGGGGGGCCAAGAGACCCAGTACTTC.

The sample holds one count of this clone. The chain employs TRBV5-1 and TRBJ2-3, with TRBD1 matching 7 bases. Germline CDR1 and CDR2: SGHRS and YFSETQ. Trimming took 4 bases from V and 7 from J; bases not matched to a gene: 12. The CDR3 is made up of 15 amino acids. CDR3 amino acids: CASSQGTVWSHTQYF. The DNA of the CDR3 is TGCGCCAGCAGCCAGGGGACAGTCTGGTCCCATACGCAGTATTTT.

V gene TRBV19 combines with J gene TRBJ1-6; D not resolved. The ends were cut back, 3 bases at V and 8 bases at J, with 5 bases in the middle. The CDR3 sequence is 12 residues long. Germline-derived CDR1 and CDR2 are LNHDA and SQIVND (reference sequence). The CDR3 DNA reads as TGTGCCAGTAGTATCGTCGATTCACCCCTCCACTTT. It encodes CASSIVDSPLHF. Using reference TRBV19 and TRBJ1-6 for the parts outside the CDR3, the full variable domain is DGGITQSPKYLFRKEGQNVTLSCEQNLNHDAMYWYRQDPGQGLRLIYYSQIVNDFQKGDIAEGYSVSREKKESFPLTVTSAQKNPTAFYLCASSIVDSPLHFGNGTRLTVT.

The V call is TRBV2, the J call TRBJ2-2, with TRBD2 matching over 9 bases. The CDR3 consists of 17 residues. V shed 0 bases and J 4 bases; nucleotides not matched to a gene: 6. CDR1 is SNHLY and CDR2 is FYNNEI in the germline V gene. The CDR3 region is CASSEALLLAGTGELFF. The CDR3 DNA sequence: TGTGCCAGCAGTGAAGCGCTTTTACTAGCGGGCACCGGGGAGCTGTTTTTT.

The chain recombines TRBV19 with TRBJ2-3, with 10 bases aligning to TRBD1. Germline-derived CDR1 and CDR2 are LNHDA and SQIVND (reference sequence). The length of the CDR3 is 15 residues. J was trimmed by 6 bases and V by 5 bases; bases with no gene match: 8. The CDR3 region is CASSFDRGLSDTQYF. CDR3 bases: TGTGCCAGTAGTTTTGACAGGGGGCTGTCGGATACGCAGTATTTT.

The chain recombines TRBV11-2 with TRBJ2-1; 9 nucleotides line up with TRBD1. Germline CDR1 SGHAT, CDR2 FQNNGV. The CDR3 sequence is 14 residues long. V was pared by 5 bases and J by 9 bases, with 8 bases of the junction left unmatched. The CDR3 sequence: CASSLQGALGEQFF. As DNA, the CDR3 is TGTGCCAGCAGCCTACAGGGGGCGCTTGGTGAGCAGTTCTTC.

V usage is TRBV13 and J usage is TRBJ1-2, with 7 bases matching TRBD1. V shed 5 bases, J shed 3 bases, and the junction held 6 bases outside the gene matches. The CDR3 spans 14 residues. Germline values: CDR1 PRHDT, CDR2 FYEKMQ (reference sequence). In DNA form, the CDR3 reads TGTGCCAGCAGCGGATGGGACAGAGACTATGGCTACACCTTC. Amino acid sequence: CASSGWDRDYGYTF. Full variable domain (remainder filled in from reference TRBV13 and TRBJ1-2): AAGVIQSPRHLIKEKRETATLKCYPIPRHDTVYWYQQGPGQDPQFLISFYEKMQSDKGSIPDRFSAQQFSDYHSELNMSSLELGDSALYFCASSGWDRDYGYTFGSGTRLTVV.

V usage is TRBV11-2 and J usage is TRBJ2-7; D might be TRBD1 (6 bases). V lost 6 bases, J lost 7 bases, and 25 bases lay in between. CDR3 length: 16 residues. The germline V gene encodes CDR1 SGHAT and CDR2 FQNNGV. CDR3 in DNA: TGTGCCAGCAGGTCAGGGGACCTCCTCCTCGGTTGGGAGCAGTACTTC. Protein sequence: CASRSGDLLLGWEQYF. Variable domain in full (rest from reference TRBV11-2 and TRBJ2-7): EAGVAQSPRYKIIEKRQSVAFWCNPISGHATLYWYQQILGQGPKLLIQFQNNGVVDDSQLPKDRFSAERLKGVDSTLKIQPAKLEDSAVYLCASRSGDLLLGWEQYFGPGTRLTVT.

The CDR3 sequence is CASLSNPGGTQYF. The CDR3 DNA follows: TGTGCCAGCCTAAGCAACCCAGGGGGTACGCAGTATTTT. The chain employs TRBV2 and TRBJ2-3; 7 bases line up with TRBD1. Germline CDR1 is SNHLY and CDR2 is FYNNEI. The CDR3 runs 13 residues. Trimming took 8 bases from V and 8 from J; bases not matched to a gene: 10.

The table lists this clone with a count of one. In nucleotides, the CDR3 is TGTGCCAGCACCTTGGGGGGTAACTATGGCTACACCTTC. Translation gives CASTLGGNYGYTF. The rearrangement uses TRBV6-5 and TRBJ1-2, with D perhaps TRBD1 (5 bases). Trimming pared 7 bases from V and 1 base from J, leaving 10 bases between. The CDR3 covers 13 residues. Germline lookup yields CDR1 MNHEY and CDR2 SVGAGI.

As DNA, the CDR3 is TGCGCCAGCAGCTTGGAGGCGGGTGGGTCCTATGGCTACACCTTC. Protein: CASSLEAGGSYGYTF. This chain links TRBV5-1 with TRBJ1-2; D gene ambiguous. CDR3 length: 15 residues. In germline, CDR1 is SGHRS, CDR2 YFSETQ. Trimming stripped 0 bases from V and 4 bases from J, with 13 bases between.

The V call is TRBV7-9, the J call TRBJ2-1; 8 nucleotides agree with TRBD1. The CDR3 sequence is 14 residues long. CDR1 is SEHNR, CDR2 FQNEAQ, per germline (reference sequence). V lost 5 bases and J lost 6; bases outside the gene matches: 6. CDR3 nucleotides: TGTGCCAGCAGCCCGTCCGACAGGGGCAATGAGCAGTTCTTC. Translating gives CASSPSDRGNEQFF.